The 29 T cell receptor beta chains listed next were all sequenced from one sample in a study of CD8+ T cells in alopecia areata. RNA extraction was followed by reverse transcription into cDNA, which acted as the sequencing template. The table came from immunoSEQ multiplex PCR; TCRdb's copy has only in-frame clones and leaves some out. The table has 150,000 or so clones, 55% seen once. Material for sequencing was CD4+ T cells sorted from blood. The receptors shown here come from a human donor in good health.

The chain recombines TRBV18 with TRBJ1-1; 7 bases are shared with TRBD1. The CDR3 extends over 14 amino acids. The V gene end was trimmed by 3 bases and the J gene end by 4 bases; junction bases not matched to a gene: 5. Germline CDR1 reads KGHSH; CDR2 reads LQKENI. The CDR3 coding sequence is TGTGCCAGCTCACCCTCTCAGGGGGGCACTGAAGCTTTCTTT. Translated, it gives CASSPSQGGTEAFF. The variable domain in full, with the rest retrieved from reference TRBV18 and TRBJ1-1, is NAGVMQNPRHLVRRRGQEARLRCSPMKGHSHVYWYRQLPEEGLKFMVYLQKENIIDESGMPKERFSAEFPKEGPSILRIQQVVRGDSAAYFCASSPSQGGTEAFFGQGTRLTVV.

The chain couples TRBV7-9 to TRBJ2-3; D tentatively fits TRBD1 or TRBD2 (5 bases each). CDR3 length equals 16 residues. Germline V gives CDR1 SEHNR, CDR2 FQNEAQ (reference sequence). The V end lost 2 bases, the J end lost 2 bases, and 14 bases lay between the germline ends. The CDR3: CASSLTGGRITDTQYF. The CDR3 nucleotides are TGTGCCAGCAGCTTAACTGGGGGACGGATCACAGATACGCAGTATTTT.

This clone was observed a handful of times. The rearrangement links TRBV6-5 to TRBJ2-2; D uncertain. Trimming removed 7 bases from V and 2 bases from J, with 8 bases in between. The germline CDR1 and CDR2 sequences are MNHEY and SVGAGI. The CDR3 is made up of 13 amino acids. The CDR3: CASNGRNTGELFF. The CDR3 region has the DNA TGTGCCAGCAATGGCAGAAACACCGGGGAGCTGTTTTTT.

This clone was found once. This chain connects TRBV7-2 to TRBJ2-7; the match to TRBD2 covers 9 bases. This CDR3 region has 15 residues. With 8 bases clipped from V and 6 bases from J, the junction kept 14 bases outside the gene matches. Germline V gene sequence: CDR1 SGHTA, CDR2 FQGNSA. The CDR3 reads CASERGSGSPSEQYF. As DNA, the CDR3 is TGTGCCAGCGAGAGGGGTAGCGGGAGTCCCTCCGAGCAGTACTTC.

A few counts support this clone. The chain has TRBV4-1 and TRBJ1-3; unclear D gene. With 2 bases removed from V and 0 bases from J, the gap between germline ends came to 8 bases. Per the germline V gene, CDR1 is MGHRA and CDR2 is YSYEKL. This CDR3 comprises 15 residues. CDR3 bases: TGCGCCAGCAGCCAACTCGGGGTCTCTGGAAACACCATATATTTT. As protein: CASSQLGVSGNTIYF.

This clone has only a few counts. This rearrangement joins TRBV29-1 to TRBJ1-1; D unclear. V lost 4 bases, J lost 0 bases, and 9 bases lay in between. The CDR3 has 13 amino acids. Germline V gene sequence: CDR1 SQVTM, CDR2 ANQGSEA. The CDR3 sequence: CSVVEYMNTEAFF. CDR3 nucleotide sequence: TGCAGCGTTGTGGAATACATGAACACTGAAGCTTTCTTT.

The table lists this clone with a few counts. V and J are TRBV7-2 and TRBJ2-7; 7 bases match TRBD2. V gave up 1 base and J gave up 3 bases; unmatched junction bases: 6. Germline V gene lookup returns CDR1 SGHTA and CDR2 FQGNSA. The CDR3 covers 15 residues. As DNA, the CDR3 is TGTGCCAGCAGCTTAGTAGGGGAGGGATTCTACGAGCAGTACTTC. Translating it yields CASSLVGEGFYEQYF.

This clone was seen only once. The chain couples TRBV29-1 to TRBJ1-1; D unresolved. In germline, CDR1 is SQVTM, CDR2 ANQGSEA. This CDR3 is built from 12 residues. Deletions cut 3 bases from V and 12 bases from J, with 17 bases between. The CDR3 DNA reads TGCAGCGTTGATGTGCTGGGCTACGAGTCTTTCTTT. It specifies CSVDVLGYESFF.

The chain combines TRBV29-1 with TRBJ2-5; D is uncertain. The germline CDR1 and CDR2 sequences are SQVTM and ANQGSEA. With 6 bases removed from V and 1 base from J, the gap between germline ends came to 9 bases. This CDR3 spans 12 amino acids. The CDR3 reads CSVGMAQETQYF. The CDR3 DNA reads TGCAGCGTAGGGATGGCCCAAGAGACCCAGTACTTC.

This clone was seen a handful of times. The genes are TRBV4-1 and TRBJ2-5; D is ambiguous. The germline V gene encodes CDR1 MGHRA and CDR2 YSYEKL. This CDR3 spans 13 amino acids. Trimming took off 4 bases at V and 5 bases at J, with 11 bases between the two ends. The CDR3 sequence: CASSLLLGETQYF. CDR3 nucleotide sequence: TGCGCCAGCAGCCTACTCCTGGGGGAGACCCAGTACTTC.

CDR3 nucleotide sequence: TGCGCCAGCAGCTGGGACAAGACAGACAATGAGCAGTTCTTC. This translates into CASSWDKTDNEQFF. This rearrangement joins TRBV5-1 to TRBJ2-1; D may be TRBD1 (6 bases). Germline CDR1 reads SGHRS; CDR2 reads YFSETQ. The V end was cut by 3 bases, the J end by 5 bases, with 12 bases between. The CDR3 length is 14 residues.

J is TRBJ2-3 and V is TRBV5-1; D is unclear. This CDR3 is 14 amino acids long. The V gene's germline CDR1 is SGHRS and CDR2 YFSETQ. Trimming took off 1 base at V and 0 bases at J, with 6 bases between the two ends. In DNA, the CDR3 is TGCGCCAGCAGCTTGACCGACAGCACAGATACGCAGTATTTT. The encoded protein is CASSLTDSTDTQYF.

This chain uses TRBV4-2 with TRBJ2-1, with TRBD1 identical over 12 bases. There are 15 residues in the CDR3. The ends lost 2 bases at V and 8 bases at J; junction bases unmatched: 4. CDR1 LGHNA and CDR2 YNFKEQ come from the germline V gene. The CDR3 sequence is CASSQPGTGGHEQFF. The CDR3 coding sequence is TGTGCCAGCAGCCAACCCGGGACAGGGGGCCATGAGCAGTTCTTC.

There are a few counts of this clone. This chain connects TRBV6-5 to TRBJ1-2; 7 bases align to TRBD1. CDR3 size: 15 residues. Germline V CDR1 and CDR2: MNHEY, SVGAGI. Trimming took 6 bases from V and 2 from J; bases not matched to a gene: 9. CDR3 bases: TGTGCCAGCAGAAATGGACAGGACTTAAACTATGGCTACACCTTC. Its protein is CASRNGQDLNYGYTF.

This clone was picked up one time. The gene calls are TRBV7-3 and TRBJ2-3; D not resolved. There are 13 residues in the CDR3. The V and J ends lost 2 bases and 4 bases respectively, with 7 bases between them. CDR1 and CDR2 (germline): SGHTA, FQGTGA. The CDR3 sequence is CASSLSGADTQYF. DNA of the CDR3: TGTGCCAGCAGCTTATCCGGTGCAGATACGCAGTATTTT.

V usage is TRBV27 and J usage is TRBJ2-7, with D perhaps TRBD2 (7 bases). V gave up 7 bases and J gave up 5 bases, with 21 bases separating them. Germline CDR1 and CDR2: MNHEY and SMNVEV (reference sequence). The CDR3 runs to 15 residues. The CDR3 DNA reads TGTGCCAGCACCACGCGGGGGACATTTCCCCACGAGCAGTACTTC. Amino acid sequence: CASTTRGTFPHEQYF.

This chain connects TRBV5-4 to TRBJ1-2; no clear D gene. Germline values: CDR1 SGHNT, CDR2 YYREEE (reference sequence). Trimming took 0 bases from V and 7 from J, leaving 10 bases between them. The CDR3 extends over 13 amino acids. In nucleotides, the CDR3 is TGTGCCAGCAGCTTGGCTGGATGGGGTGGCTACACCTTC. Translation gives CASSLAGWGGYTF.

This clone was observed a handful of times. Here the CDR3 DNA reads TGTGCCAGCAGCTCCGGACTAGCCCGGGAATTCGGTGAGCAGTTCTTC. This codes for CASSSGLAREFGEQFF. This chain connects TRBV7-3 to TRBJ2-1; TRBD2 agrees at 8 bases. In germline, CDR1 is SGHTA, CDR2 FQGTGA. The J segment lost 9 bases and the V segment lost 4 bases, leaving 14 bases of the junction unmatched. This CDR3 has 16 amino acids.

This chain connects TRBV29-1 to TRBJ2-1; D is ambiguous. V dropped 4 bases and J dropped 3 bases, with 10 bases sitting between them. The CDR3 covers 13 residues. Germline values: CDR1 SQVTM, CDR2 ANQGSEA. The CDR3 reads CSVGDGFYNEQFF. In DNA form, the CDR3 reads TGCAGCGTTGGAGACGGATTCTACAATGAGCAGTTCTTC.

The genes are TRBV5-1 and TRBJ2-1; 7 nucleotides match TRBD2. Germline CDR1 reads SGHRS; CDR2 reads YFSETQ. V dropped 0 bases and J dropped 14; count of bases not matched to a gene: 8. The CDR3 length is 13 residues. The CDR3 region has the DNA TGCGCCAGCAGCTTGGAACCCAGGGCGGGGGAGTTCTTC. This gives the protein CASSLEPRAGEFF.

This clone was detected only a few times. The chain has TRBV29-1 and TRBJ2-2; 7 positions match TRBD1. There are 14 residues in the CDR3. The V segment lost 7 bases and the J segment 5 bases; nucleotides outside the gene matches: 10. Germline V gives CDR1 SQVTM, CDR2 ANQGSEA. CDR3 nucleotide sequence: TGCAGCGGAGGACAGGCCTTGGGGACCGGGGAGCTGTTTTTT. Translated: CSGGQALGTGELFF.

The chain links TRBV10-2 to TRBJ1-5; D gene ambiguous. CDR1 and CDR2 from the germline V gene are WSHSY and SAAADI. The CDR3 extends over 13 amino acids. Trimming took 7 bases from V and 4 from J, leaving 11 bases between them. CDR3 in DNA: TGCGCCAGCACCGCAGGAGGTAATCAGCCCCAGCATTTT. It encodes CASTAGGNQPQHF.

This chain connects TRBV29-1 to TRBJ2-2, with TRBD2 identical over 7 bases. This CDR3 comprises 14 residues. Germline CDR1 SQVTM, CDR2 ANQGSEA. V lost 5 bases to trimming and J lost 0 bases; unmatched junction nucleotides: 3. CDR3 nucleotide sequence: TGCAGCGTTTCACTAGCGCCGAACACCGGGGAGCTGTTTTTT. Its protein is CSVSLAPNTGELFF.

The chain recombines TRBV5-1 with TRBJ1-1; 7 positions agree with TRBD1. Germline CDR1 SGHRS, CDR2 YFSETQ. The J segment lost 7 bases and the V segment lost 0 bases, leaving 6 bases of the junction unmatched. There are 14 residues in the CDR3. The CDR3 here is CASSLGQGRLEAFF. The CDR3 DNA is TGCGCCAGCAGCTTGGGACAGGGAAGGCTTGAAGCTTTCTTT.

This clone was detected a few times. The genes are TRBV19 and TRBJ2-1, with D possibly being TRBD1 (7 bases). The CDR3 runs to 14 residues. Germline CDR1 LNHDA, CDR2 SQIVND (reference sequence). V was trimmed by 6 bases and J by 10 bases, leaving 19 bases between them. In DNA form, the CDR3 reads TGTGCCAGTAGAAACCGGGACTTCAGGGGGGAGCAGTTCTTC. Translating gives CASRNRDFRGEQFF.

V is TRBV30 and J is TRBJ2-5, with no clear D. CDR1 and CDR2 from the germline V gene are GTSNPN and SVGIG (reference sequence). The V and J ends lost 1 base and 4 bases respectively, with 10 bases between them. This CDR3 is built from 13 residues. CDR3 in amino acids: CAWSAYLIETQYF. The CDR3 nucleotides are TGTGCCTGGAGTGCCTATCTGATAGAGACCCAGTACTTC.

The rearrangement uses TRBV29-1 and TRBJ1-1; D remains ambiguous. This CDR3 comprises 10 residues. Germline lookup yields CDR1 SQVTM and CDR2 ANQGSEA. V shed 8 bases and J shed 6 bases, with 10 bases lying between them. CDR3 residues: CSTSTAEAFF. In DNA form, the CDR3 reads TGCAGCACCTCCACCGCTGAAGCTTTCTTT.

This clone was seen a few times. This rearrangement joins TRBV29-1 to TRBJ1-2; D uncertain. This CDR3 comprises 11 residues. CDR1 SQVTM and CDR2 ANQGSEA come from the germline V gene. V was trimmed by 1 base and J by 6 bases, leaving 6 bases between them. The CDR3 spells CSVEGEDGYTF. The CDR3 region has the DNA TGCAGCGTTGAAGGGGAAGATGGCTACACCTTC.

This clone turned up a few times. The chain couples TRBV19 to TRBJ2-1; D is possibly TRBD2 (6 bases). The V end lost 3 bases, the J end lost 7 bases, and 10 bases lay between the germline ends. There are 13 residues in the CDR3. Per the germline V gene, CDR1 is LNHDA and CDR2 is SQIVND (reference sequence). CDR3 region: CASSMRLGNEQFF. For the CDR3, the DNA is TGTGCCAGTAGTATGAGACTAGGGAATGAGCAGTTCTTC.